This TCR beta chain was sequenced in a study of CD8+ T cells in alopecia areata. cDNA serving as the sequencing template came from extracted, reverse transcribed RNA. The data were produced by immunoSEQ multiplex PCR, yet TCRdb's version contains in-frame clones alone and is incomplete. The sample contains some 150,000 clones, roughly four fifths of which appear only once. In regard to this clone: Antigen unknown.

As for treatment: oral pan-JAK inhibitor, 5-10 mg twice daily. Lesional scalp punch biopsies and peripheral blood were collected from alopecia areata patients. The CDR3 sequence is 13 residues long. Germline V gene data show CDR1 as MNHEY and CDR2 as SMNVEV (reference sequence). V was clipped by 2 bases and J by 5 bases; unmatched bases: 1. The study, taken as a whole, reports: Elevated clonality characterized lesional scalp relative to normal scalp, particularly in alopecia totalis/universalis.

Sample: CD8+ T cells sorted from blood, taken at week 4, from a patient treated with tofacitinib. This chain connects TRBV27 to TRBJ2-7; TRBD1 agrees at 9 bases. This TCR derives from a human donor with alopecia areata. The CDR3 DNA reads TGTGCCAGCAGTTTAGGGACAGGGCACGAGCAGTACTTC. This sequence encodes CASSLGTGHEQYF.